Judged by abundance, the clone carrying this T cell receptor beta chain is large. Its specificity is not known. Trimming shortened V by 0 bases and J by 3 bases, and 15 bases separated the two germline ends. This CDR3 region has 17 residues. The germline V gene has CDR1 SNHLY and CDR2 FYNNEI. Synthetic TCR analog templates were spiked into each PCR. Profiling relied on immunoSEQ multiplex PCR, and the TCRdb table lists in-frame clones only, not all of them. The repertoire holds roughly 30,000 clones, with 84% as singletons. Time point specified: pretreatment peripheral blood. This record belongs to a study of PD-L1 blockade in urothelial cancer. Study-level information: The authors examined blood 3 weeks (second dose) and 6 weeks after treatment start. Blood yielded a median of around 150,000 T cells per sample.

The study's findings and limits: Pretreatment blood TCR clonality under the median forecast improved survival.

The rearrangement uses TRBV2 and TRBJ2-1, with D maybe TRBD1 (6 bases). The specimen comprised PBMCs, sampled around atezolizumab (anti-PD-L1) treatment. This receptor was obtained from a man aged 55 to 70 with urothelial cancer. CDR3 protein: CASSEALNRAFYNEQFF. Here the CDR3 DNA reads TGTGCCAGCAGTGAAGCGCTTAACAGGGCCTTCTACAATGAGCAGTTCTTC.